The 10 T cell receptor beta chains given below trace back to one sample, sequenced in a study of technical replicates of blood from a few donors (dated by TCRdb to about 2017). To prepare the library, the immunoSEQ multiplex PCR assay was applied. TCRdb took this table from immuneACCESS and kept in-frame rearrangements with V and J called. Such tables lack part of the clones; where checked against another copy, unresolved V genes explain under half of the gap, and the rest is unexplained. Within this sample are thousands of clones, with 85% to 90% of them counted one time only. 9.5% to 13% of the sample comes from the top ten. What was sequenced was PBMCs. These TCRs come from a human donor in good health.

The chain employs TRBV19 and TRBJ1-5, with 10 bases matching TRBD1. Unmatched junction bases numbered 3, after V lost 2 bases and J lost 5 bases. The germline CDR1 and CDR2 sequences are LNHDA and SQIVND (reference sequence). The CDR3 spans 15 residues. For the CDR3, the DNA is TGTGCCAGTAGTATAACCGGGACAGGGGATCAGCCCCAGCATTTT. It specifies CASSITGTGDQPQHF. Together with reference TRBV19 and TRBJ1-5, the CDR3 gives the full variable domain: DGGITQSPKYLFRKEGQNVTLSCEQNLNHDAMYWYRQDPGQGLRLIYYSQIVNDFQKGDIAEGYSVSREKKESFPLTVTSAQKNPTAFYLCASSITGTGDQPQHFGDGTRLSIL.

The CDR3, as DNA: TGTGCCAGCACAATGGTGGGCGAGTTACAGCCCCAGCATTTT. It codes for CASTMVGELQPQHF. V gene TRBV4-2 combines with J gene TRBJ1-5; D call uncertain. Germline CDR1 LGHNA, CDR2 YNFKEQ. Trimming pared 7 bases from V and 7 bases from J, leaving 17 bases between. This CDR3 has 14 amino acids.

The chain has TRBV6-6 and TRBJ2-5, with D perhaps TRBD2 (6 bases). CDR3 length: 14 residues. CDR1 and CDR2 from the germline V gene are MNHNY and SVGAGI (reference sequence). Trimming pared 7 bases from V and 2 bases from J, leaving 14 bases between. The CDR3 coding sequence is TGTGCCAGCAACGCCCCCGGGAGACAAGAGACCCAGTACTTC. Translation: CASNAPGRQETQYF.

The chain has TRBV11-2 and TRBJ2-1; no clear D. The CDR3 runs to 16 residues. Germline CDR1 and CDR2: SGHAT and FQNNGV. Trimming pared 6 bases from V and 5 bases from J, leaving 20 bases between. CDR3 region: CASRFPGRRLDNEQFF. The CDR3 DNA is TGTGCCAGCAGATTTCCGGGTCGACGCCTTGACAATGAGCAGTTCTTC.

The rearrangement joins TRBV7-6 to TRBJ2-7; the match to TRBD2 covers 9 bases. There are 16 residues in the CDR3. Germline V gives CDR1 SGHVS, CDR2 FNYEAQ. Germline trimming cut 1 base from V and 6 bases from J; bases unmatched to any gene: 10. CDR3 amino acids: CASSLGLGSGSGEQYF. The CDR3 nucleotides are TGTGCCAGCAGCTTAGGGTTGGGTAGCGGGAGTGGCGAGCAGTACTTC.

This chain joins TRBV7-9 and TRBJ1-4; weak D call: TRBD1 (6 bases). Per germline, CDR1 SEHNR and CDR2 FQNEAQ (reference sequence). Between the trimmed V and J ends, which lost 1 base and 4 bases, there was a span of 10 bases. This CDR3 spans 15 amino acids. The CDR3 loop reads CASSLGTARNEKLFF. CDR3 nucleotide sequence: TGTGCCAGCAGCTTAGGGACAGCGCGTAATGAAAAACTGTTTTTT.

The chain links TRBV7-9 to TRBJ1-2, with 8 positions matching TRBD1. V trimming: 5 bases; J trimming: 14 bases; junction bases outside the gene matches: 13. The CDR3 consists of 13 residues. Germline CDR1 and CDR2: SEHNR and FQNEAQ (reference sequence). Here the CDR3 reads CASSPDRGGRVTF. Written as DNA, the CDR3 is TGTGCCAGCAGCCCCGACAGGGGCGGCAGGGTGACCTTC.

This clone appeared once. The rearrangement uses TRBV29-1 and TRBJ2-3, with TRBD1 matching over 7 bases. J lost 3 bases, V lost 8 bases, and 11 bases had no gene match. Germline lookup yields CDR1 SQVTM and CDR2 ANQGSEA. The CDR3 is made up of 14 amino acids. The CDR3 DNA sequence: TGCAGCACCCGCAATACAGGGGCGACAGATACGCAGTATTTT. Translating it yields CSTRNTGATDTQYF.

This chain connects TRBV7-7 to TRBJ2-7; D gene unclear. CDR1 and CDR2 from the germline V gene are SSHAT and FNYEAQ (reference sequence). CDR3 size: 12 residues. Deletions cut 5 bases from V and 7 bases from J, with 12 bases between. The CDR3 here is CASSVLGGEQYF. CDR3 sequence (DNA): TGTGCCAGCAGCGTGCTAGGCGGAGAGCAGTACTTC.

This clone was seen more than once but under ten times. Here the CDR3 reads CASSHSPGQGADEQYF. In DNA form, the CDR3 reads TGTGCCAGCAGCCACTCACCGGGACAGGGGGCCGACGAGCAGTACTTC. The V call is TRBV4-2, the J call TRBJ2-7; 12 bases agree with TRBD1. Germline V gene data show CDR1 as LGHNA and CDR2 as YNFKEQ. With 3 bases clipped from V and 5 bases from J, the junction kept 8 bases outside the gene matches. This CDR3 region has 16 residues.